The 4 T cell receptor beta chains below all came from one sample that was sequenced in a study of identical twins (TCRdb year 2016). The receptor library was made with 5' RACE. Instrument on record: Illumina HiSeq 2000. TCRdb cleaned the public reads at Q25 with fastp, built clones with MiXCR and kept in-frame beta chains. Each record represents a unique CDR3 protein, reported with the most common genes and DNA among its rows. The sample table lists about 300,000 distinct CDR3 sequences, approximately 13% of them with a count of one. The ten largest clones capture 7.2% of the sample. These data were also filed under a second study, of yellow fever vaccine responses in identical twins.

The sequenced sample consisted of CD8+ T cells sorted from blood. The receptors come from a woman younger than 30 in good health.

The chain links TRBV9 to TRBJ2-5, with TRBD2 as a possible D gene (5 bases). V lost 4 bases to trimming and J lost 5 bases, with 21 bases between them. Germline values: CDR1 SGDLS, CDR2 YYNGEE. The CDR3 extends over 16 amino acids. The CDR3 loop is CASSPRGVGVGETQYF. The CDR3 DNA sequence: TGTGCCAGCAGCCCCCGTGGTGTCGGGGTTGGGGAGACCCAGTACTTC.

This clonotype was counted only a few times. The chain joins TRBV28 to TRBJ2-2, with 8 nucleotides matching TRBD1. CDR1 is MDHEN, CDR2 SYDVKM, per germline. There are 16 residues in the CDR3. Germline trimming cut 6 bases from V and 6 bases from J; bases unmatched to any gene: 12. The CDR3 reads CASRRAPGGWSGELFF. The CDR3, as DNA: TGTGCCAGCAGGCGAGCTCCAGGGGGCTGGTCCGGGGAGCTGTTTTTT.

The chain combines TRBV12-3 or TRBV12-4 with TRBJ2-3; 12 positions match TRBD1. The CDR3 loop spans 16 amino acids. V lost 7 bases, J lost 6 bases, and 11 bases stayed unmatched. This CDR3 reads CASTLSRDRGHDTQYF. CDR3 coding DNA: TGTGCCAGCACCCTCTCCCGGGACAGGGGGCATGATACGCAGTATTTT.

The chain has TRBV6-5 and TRBJ1-1; D is uncertain. The CDR3 is made up of 15 amino acids. Germline lookup yields CDR1 MNHEY and CDR2 SVGAGI. Trimming stripped 3 bases from V and 0 bases from J, with 11 bases between. CDR3 DNA: TGTGCCAGCAGTTATGGTATGTACCTGAACACTGAAGCTTTCTTT. It codes for CASSYGMYLNTEAFF.